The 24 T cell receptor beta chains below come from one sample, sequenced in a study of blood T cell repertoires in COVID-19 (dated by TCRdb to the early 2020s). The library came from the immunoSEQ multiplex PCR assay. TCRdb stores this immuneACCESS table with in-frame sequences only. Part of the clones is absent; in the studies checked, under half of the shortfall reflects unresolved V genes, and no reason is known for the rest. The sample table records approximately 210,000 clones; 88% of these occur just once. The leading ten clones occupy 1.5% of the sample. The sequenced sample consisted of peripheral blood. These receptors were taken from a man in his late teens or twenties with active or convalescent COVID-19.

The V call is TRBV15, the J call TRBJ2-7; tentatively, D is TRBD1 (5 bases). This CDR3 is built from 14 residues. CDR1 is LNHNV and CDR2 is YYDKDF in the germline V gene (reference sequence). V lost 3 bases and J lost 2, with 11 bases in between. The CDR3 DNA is TGTGCCACCAGCAGTATCCGGACACCCTACGAGCAGTACTTC. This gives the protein CATSSIRTPYEQYF.

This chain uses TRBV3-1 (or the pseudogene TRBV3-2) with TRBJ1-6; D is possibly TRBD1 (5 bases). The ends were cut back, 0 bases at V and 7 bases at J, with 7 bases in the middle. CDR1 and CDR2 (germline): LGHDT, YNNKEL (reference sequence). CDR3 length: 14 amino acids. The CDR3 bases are TGTGCCAGCAGCCAAGACCAGGGAAATTCACCCCTCCACTTT. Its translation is CASSQDQGNSPLHF.

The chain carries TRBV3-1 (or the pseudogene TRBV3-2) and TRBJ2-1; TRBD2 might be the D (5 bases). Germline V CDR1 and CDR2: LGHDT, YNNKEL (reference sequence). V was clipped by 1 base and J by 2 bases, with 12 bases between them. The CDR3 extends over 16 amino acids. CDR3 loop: CASSQVFGKAYNEQFF. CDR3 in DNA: TGTGCCAGCAGCCAAGTTTTCGGGAAGGCCTACAATGAGCAGTTCTTC.

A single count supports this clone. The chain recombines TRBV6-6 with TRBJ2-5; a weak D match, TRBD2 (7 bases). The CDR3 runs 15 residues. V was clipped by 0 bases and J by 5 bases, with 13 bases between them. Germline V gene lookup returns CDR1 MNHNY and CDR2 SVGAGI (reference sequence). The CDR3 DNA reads TGTGCCAGCAGTTACTCACGGGGGGCCCGGGAGACCCAGTACTTC. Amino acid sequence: CASSYSRGARETQYF.

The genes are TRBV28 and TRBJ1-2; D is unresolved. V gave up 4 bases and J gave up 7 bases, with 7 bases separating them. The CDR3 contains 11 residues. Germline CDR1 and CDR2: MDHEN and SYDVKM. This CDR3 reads CASSSGSGYTF. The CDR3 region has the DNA TGTGCCAGCAGTTCCGGGAGTGGCTACACCTTC.

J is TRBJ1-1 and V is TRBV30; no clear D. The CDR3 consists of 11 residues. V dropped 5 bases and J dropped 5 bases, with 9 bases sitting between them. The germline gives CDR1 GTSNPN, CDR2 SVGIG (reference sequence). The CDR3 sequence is CAWSSLTEAFF. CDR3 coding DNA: TGTGCCTGGTCAAGCTTGACTGAAGCTTTCTTT.

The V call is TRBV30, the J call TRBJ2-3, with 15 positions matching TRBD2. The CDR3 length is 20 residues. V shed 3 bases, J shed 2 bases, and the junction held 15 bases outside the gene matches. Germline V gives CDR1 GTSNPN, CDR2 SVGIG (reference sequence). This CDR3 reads CAWRSLGTSGRSVNTDTQYF. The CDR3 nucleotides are TGTGCCTGGAGATCACTAGGGACTAGCGGGAGGAGTGTGAACACAGATACGCAGTATTTT.

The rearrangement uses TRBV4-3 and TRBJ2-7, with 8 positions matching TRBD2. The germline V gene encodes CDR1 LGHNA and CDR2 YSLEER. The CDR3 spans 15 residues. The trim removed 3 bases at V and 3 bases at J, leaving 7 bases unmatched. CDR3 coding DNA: TGCGCCAGCAGCCACAGGACTAGCCCCAACTACGAGCAGTACTTC. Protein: CASSHRTSPNYEQYF.

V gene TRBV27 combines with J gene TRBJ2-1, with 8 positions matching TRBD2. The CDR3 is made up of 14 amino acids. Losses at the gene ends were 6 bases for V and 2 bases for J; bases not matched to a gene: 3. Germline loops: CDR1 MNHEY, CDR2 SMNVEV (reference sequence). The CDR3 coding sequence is TGTGCCAGCAGCAGTAGCGGGGCCTACAATGAGCAGTTCTTC. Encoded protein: CASSSSGAYNEQFF.

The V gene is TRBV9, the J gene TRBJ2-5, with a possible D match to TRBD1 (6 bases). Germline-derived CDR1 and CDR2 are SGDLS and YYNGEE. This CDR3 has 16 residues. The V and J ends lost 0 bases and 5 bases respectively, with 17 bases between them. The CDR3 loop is CASSVDGQRTGETQYF. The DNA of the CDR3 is TGTGCCAGCAGCGTAGATGGACAGAGGACCGGCGAGACCCAGTACTTC.

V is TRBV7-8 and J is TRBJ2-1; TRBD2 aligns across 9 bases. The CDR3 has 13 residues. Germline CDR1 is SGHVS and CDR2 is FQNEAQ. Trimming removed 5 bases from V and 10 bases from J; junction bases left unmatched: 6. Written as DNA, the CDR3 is TGTGCCAGCAGCCGAGGACTAGCGACCGAGCAGTTCTTC. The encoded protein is CASSRGLATEQFF.

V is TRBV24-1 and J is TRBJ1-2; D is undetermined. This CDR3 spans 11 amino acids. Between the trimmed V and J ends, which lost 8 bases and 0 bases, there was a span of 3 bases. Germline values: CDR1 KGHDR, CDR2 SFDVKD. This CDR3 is CATTANYGYTF. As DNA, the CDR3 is TGTGCCACCACTGCTAACTATGGCTACACCTTC.

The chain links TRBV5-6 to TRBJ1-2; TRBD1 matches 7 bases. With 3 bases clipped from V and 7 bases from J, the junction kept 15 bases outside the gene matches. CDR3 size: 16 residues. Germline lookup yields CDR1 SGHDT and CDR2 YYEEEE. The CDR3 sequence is CASSSATGRRISGYTF. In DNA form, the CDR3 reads TGTGCCAGCAGCTCCGCGACAGGGCGGAGAATTAGTGGCTACACCTTC.

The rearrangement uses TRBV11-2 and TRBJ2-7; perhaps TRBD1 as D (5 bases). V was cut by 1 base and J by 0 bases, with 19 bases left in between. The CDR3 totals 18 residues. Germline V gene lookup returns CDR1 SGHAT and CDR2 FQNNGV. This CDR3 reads CASSLGPPSGHNSYEQYF. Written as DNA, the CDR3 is TGTGCCAGCAGCTTAGGGCCCCCCTCAGGGCACAACTCCTACGAGCAGTACTTC.

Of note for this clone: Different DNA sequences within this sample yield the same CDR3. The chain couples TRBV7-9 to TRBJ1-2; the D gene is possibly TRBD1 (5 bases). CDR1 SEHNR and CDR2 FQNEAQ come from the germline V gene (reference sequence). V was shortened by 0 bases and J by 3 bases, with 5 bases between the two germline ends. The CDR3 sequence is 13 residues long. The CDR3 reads CASSLARDYGYTF. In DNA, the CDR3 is TGTGCCAGCAGCTTAGCCAGGGACTATGGCTACACCTTC.

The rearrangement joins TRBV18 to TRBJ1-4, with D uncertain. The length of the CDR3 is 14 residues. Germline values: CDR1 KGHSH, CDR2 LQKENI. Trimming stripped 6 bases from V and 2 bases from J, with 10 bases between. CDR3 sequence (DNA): TGTGCCAGCTCGCGAGGAGCCACTAATGAAAAACTGTTTTTT. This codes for CASSRGATNEKLFF.

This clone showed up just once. The CDR3 spells CASSLVGTKNTGELFF. The CDR3 coding sequence is TGTGCCAGCAGTTTAGTTGGGACAAAGAACACCGGGGAGCTGTTTTTT. The V and J genes are TRBV27 and TRBJ2-2; TRBD1 might be the D (6 bases). This CDR3 has 16 amino acids. V was clipped by 2 bases and J by 1 base, with 11 bases between them. The germline V gene has CDR1 MNHEY and CDR2 SMNVEV (reference sequence).

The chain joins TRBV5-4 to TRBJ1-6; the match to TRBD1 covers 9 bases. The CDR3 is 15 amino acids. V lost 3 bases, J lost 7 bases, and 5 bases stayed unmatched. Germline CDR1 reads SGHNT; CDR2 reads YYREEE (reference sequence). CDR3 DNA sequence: TGTGCCAGCAGCTCCCTGGGACAGGGAAATTCACCCCTCCACTTT. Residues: CASSSLGQGNSPLHF.

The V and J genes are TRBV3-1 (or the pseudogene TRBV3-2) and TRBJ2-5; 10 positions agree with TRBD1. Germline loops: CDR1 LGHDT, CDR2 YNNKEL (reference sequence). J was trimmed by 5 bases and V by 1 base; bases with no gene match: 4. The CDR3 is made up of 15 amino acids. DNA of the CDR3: TGTGCCAGCAGCCAAGGACAGGGGGCAGGGGAGACCCAGTACTTC. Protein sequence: CASSQGQGAGETQYF.

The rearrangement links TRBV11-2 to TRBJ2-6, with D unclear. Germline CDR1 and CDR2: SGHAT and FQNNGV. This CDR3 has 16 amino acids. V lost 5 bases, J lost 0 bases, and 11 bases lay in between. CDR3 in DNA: TGTGCCAGCAGCGGCAACAGTCCCTCTGGGGCCAACGTCCTGACTTTC. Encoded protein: CASSGNSPSGANVLTF.

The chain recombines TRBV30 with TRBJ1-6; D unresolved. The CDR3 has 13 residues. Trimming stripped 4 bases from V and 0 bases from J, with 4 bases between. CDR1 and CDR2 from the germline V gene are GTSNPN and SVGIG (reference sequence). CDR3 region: CAWTSSYNSPLHF. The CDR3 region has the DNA TGTGCCTGGACGAGCTCCTATAATTCACCCCTCCACTTT.

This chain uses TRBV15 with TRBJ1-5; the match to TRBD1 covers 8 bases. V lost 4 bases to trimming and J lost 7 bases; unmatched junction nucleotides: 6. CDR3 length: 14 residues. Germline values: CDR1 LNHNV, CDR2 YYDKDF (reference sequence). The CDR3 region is CATSIKQGGQPQHF. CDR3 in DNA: TGTGCCACCAGCATTAAACAGGGGGGCCAGCCCCAGCATTTT. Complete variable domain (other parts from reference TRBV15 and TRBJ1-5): DAMVIQNPRYQVTQFGKPVTLSCSQTLNHNVMYWYQQKSSQAPKLLFHYYDKDFNNEADTPDNFQSRRPNTSFCFLDIRSPGLGDTAMYLCATSIKQGGQPQHFGDGTRLSIL.

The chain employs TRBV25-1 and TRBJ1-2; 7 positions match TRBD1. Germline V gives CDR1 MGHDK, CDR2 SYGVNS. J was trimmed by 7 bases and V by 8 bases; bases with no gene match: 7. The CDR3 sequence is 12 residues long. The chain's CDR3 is CASYRTGGGYTF. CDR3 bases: TGTGCCAGCTATAGGACAGGAGGTGGCTACACCTTC.

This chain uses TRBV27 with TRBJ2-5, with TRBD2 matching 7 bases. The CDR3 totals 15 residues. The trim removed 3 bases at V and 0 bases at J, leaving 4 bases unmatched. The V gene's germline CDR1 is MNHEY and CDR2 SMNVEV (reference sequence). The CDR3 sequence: CASSFAGAYQETQYF. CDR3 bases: TGTGCCAGCAGTTTCGCGGGAGCCTACCAAGAGACCCAGTACTTC.